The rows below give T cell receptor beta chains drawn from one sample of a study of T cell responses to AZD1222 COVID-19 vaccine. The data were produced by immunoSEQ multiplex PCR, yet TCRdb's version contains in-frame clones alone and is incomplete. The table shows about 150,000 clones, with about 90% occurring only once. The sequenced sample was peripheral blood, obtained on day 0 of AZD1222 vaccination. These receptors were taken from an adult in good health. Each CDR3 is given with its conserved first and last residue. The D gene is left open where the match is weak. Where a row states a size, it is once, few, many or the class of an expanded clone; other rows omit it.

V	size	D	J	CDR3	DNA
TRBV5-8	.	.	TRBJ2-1	CASPLQRLPANEQFF	TGTGCCAGCCCGCTCCAACGACTGCCGGCCAATGAGCAGTTCTTC
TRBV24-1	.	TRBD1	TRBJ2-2	CATSDFGRGRTGELFF	TGTGCCACCAGTGATTTTGGAAGGGGGCGGACCGGGGAGCTGTTTTTT
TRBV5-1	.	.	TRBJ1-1	CASVGDGYTEAFF	TGCGCCAGCGTAGGAGACGGATACACTGAAGCTTTCTTT
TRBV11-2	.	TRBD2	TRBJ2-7	CASSLVPGGTYEQYF	TGTGCCAGCAGCTTAGTACCGGGAGGGACCTACGAGCAGTACTTC
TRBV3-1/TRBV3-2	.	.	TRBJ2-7	CASSGQGKGLQYF	TGTGCCAGCAGCGGACAGGGTAAGGGACTACAGTACTTC
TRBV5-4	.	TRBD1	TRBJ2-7	CASSIDRADGEQYF	TGTGCCAGCAGCATAGACAGGGCCGACGGGGAGCAGTACTTC
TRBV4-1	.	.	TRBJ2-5	CASSQPQETQYF	TGCGCCAGCAGCCAACCTCAAGAGACCCAGTACTTC
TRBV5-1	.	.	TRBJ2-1	CASSLRAVVSYNEQFF	TGCGCCAGCAGCTTGCGAGCAGTCGTCTCCTACAATGAGCAGTTCTTC
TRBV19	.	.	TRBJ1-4	CASSPSQGSVWVPNEKLFF	TGTGCCAGTAGTCCCTCCCAGGGGTCGGTGTGGGTGCCTAATGAAAAACTGTTTTTT
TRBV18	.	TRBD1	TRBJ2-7	CASSPQGETYEQYF	TGTGCCAGCTCACCGCAGGGGGAAACCTACGAGCAGTACTTC
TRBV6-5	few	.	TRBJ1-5	CASRKNQPQHF	TGTGCCAGCAGGAAAAATCAGCCCCAGCATTTT
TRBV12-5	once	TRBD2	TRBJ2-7	CASGLGGGPIYEQYF	TGTGCTAGTGGTTTGGGGGGAGGGCCGATCTACGAGCAGTACTTC
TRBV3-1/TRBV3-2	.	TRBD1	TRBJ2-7	CASSQAPGQDLSYEQYF	TGTGCCAGCAGCCAAGCCCCAGGACAGGATTTATCCTACGAGCAGTACTTC
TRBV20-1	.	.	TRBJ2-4	CSASDQDPLQNIQYF	TGCAGTGCTAGTGACCAAGACCCCCTCCAAAACATTCAGTACTTC